This record looks at one TCR beta chain sequence and its context. The data are from a study of blood T cell repertoires in COVID-19. Study summary: Donors in the United States, Italy and Spain gave samples during acute or convalescent COVID-19. T cells, B-cell-depleted T cells, or PBMCs provided the cDNA or gDNA that served as material.

This CDR3 comprises 14 residues. Trimming cost V 3 bases and J 3 bases, with 11 bases left between them. Germline lookup yields CDR1 KGHSH and CDR2 LQKENI. Study processing details: Estimation of nucleated cell counts relied on the amplification of reference gene primers. Measured with immunoSEQ multiplex PCR; TCRdb has only the in-frame clones, and not every one. D and trimming were read from the DNA, whereas the V and J calls and clone size are those reported in that table. The sample lists some 150,000 clones; roughly 79% were seen once. The source is a human donor with acute or convalescent COVID-19. The donor label of this sample is uncertain. The sample was peripheral blood. This chain connects TRBV18 to TRBJ1-2; D gene ambiguous. This CDR3 reads CASSPSVADYGYTF. The CDR3 bases are TGTGCCAGCTCACCTTCGGTAGCGGACTATGGCTACACCTTC. Full variable domain (remainder filled in from reference TRBV18 and TRBJ1-2): NAGVMQNPRHLVRRRGQEARLRCSPMKGHSHVYWYRQLPEEGLKFMVYLQKENIIDESGMPKERFSAEFPKEGPSILRIQQVVRGDSAAYFCASSPSVADYGYTFGSGTRLTVV.